This TCR beta chain was documented in a study of CD8 T cells in Susac syndrome. Trimming at V came to 3 bases and at J to 2 bases, leaving 3 bases not matched to a gene. Germline loops: CDR1 MNHEY, CDR2 SMNVEV (reference sequence). CDR3 length: 14 residues. When the RNA was reverse transcribed, random hexamers were used with an input of roughly 0.45 to 1 ug. The authors amplified TCR beta CDR3 across 54 Vbeta and 13 Jbeta using immunoSEQ multiplex PCR. In TCRdb, the immunoSEQ multiplex PCR reads were re-called with MiXCR into one record per CDR3 protein. The data show under 70,000 distinct CDR3 sequences, more than 80% seen once. Sequencing of TCR beta covered CD8+ and CD4+ T cells obtained from blood. The controls were healthy donors who were matched for age and sex. TEMRA cells were FACS-enriched, with CD8+ and CD4+ T cells isolated negatively.

Sequencing was done on a sample of CD8+ T cells from PBMCs. This TCR derives from a human donor in good health. This chain uses TRBV27 with TRBJ2-7, with 8 bases aligning to TRBD1. The DNA for the CDR3 is TGTGCCAGCAGTTTGGTACAGGGGGCCTACGAGCAGTACTTC. Protein sequence: CASSLVQGAYEQYF.